This T cell receptor (beta chain) originates from a study of blood T cell repertoires in COVID-19. Overall study context: Sample material is recorded as cDNA or gDNA derived from T cells, B-cell-depleted T cells, or PBMCs.

Two negative PCRs, clearance, or symptom resolution had been documented for recovered Cohort 3 donors. Original methodology: Reference gene primer amplification gave nucleated cell count estimates. Measured with immunoSEQ multiplex PCR; TCRdb has only the in-frame clones, and not every one. The DNA was the basis for D and trimming; V, J and clone size are from that table. The top ten hold more than 10% of the sample, which has over 200,000 clones, 70% to 90% seen once. This CDR3 has 18 residues. The V gene's germline CDR1 is LNHNV and CDR2 YYDKDF (reference sequence). J lost 4 bases, V lost 3 bases, and 17 bases had no gene match.

The material sequenced was PBMCs or T cells enriched from blood (not recorded which). The sequence derives from a man aged 25 to 40 who had recovered from COVID-19. This chain joins TRBV15 and TRBJ1-2, with TRBD1 matching over 7 bases. CDR3 in amino acids: CATSRSSPRGPPPYGYTF. The DNA for the CDR3 is TGTGCCACCAGCAGGAGCTCTCCTAGGGGGCCCCCTCCCTATGGCTACACCTTC. The full variable domain, completed using reference TRBV15 and TRBJ1-2, is DAMVIQNPRYQVTQFGKPVTLSCSQTLNHNVMYWYQQKSSQAPKLLFHYYDKDFNNEADTPDNFQSRRPNTSFCFLDIRSPGLGDTAMYLCATSRSSPRGPPPYGYTFGSGTRLTVV.